This T cell receptor (beta chain) was recovered during a study of cytomegalovirus exposure and HLA in healthy donors. Study observations and caveats: An analysis was carried out at a later point. It showed that HLA-associated TCR beta chains were more clonally expanded than equally common non-associated chains.

On this clone: Its antigen remains unidentified.

Donors consisted of healthy bone marrow donors. PCR used 60 Vbeta primers and 13 Jbeta primers. Assay: immunoSEQ multiplex PCR; the TCRdb copy retains only in-frame clones and omits some. The data contain tens of thousands of clones, around four fifths of them singletons. The CDR3 is 17 residues long. Germline CDR1 reads SGHTS; CDR2 reads YDEGEE. The V gene end was trimmed by 0 bases and the J gene end by 7 bases; junction bases not matched to a gene: 13. This TCR was sampled from a man aged 25-45 years in good health and CMV-seronegative. The sequenced sample was PBMCs. The chain carries TRBV5-8 and TRBJ2-1, with 7 bases that match TRBD2. Here the CDR3 reads CASSLERGGEGGNEQFF. The CDR3 DNA reads as TGTGCCAGCAGCTTGGAACGAGGAGGTGAGGGAGGGAATGAGCAGTTCTTC.